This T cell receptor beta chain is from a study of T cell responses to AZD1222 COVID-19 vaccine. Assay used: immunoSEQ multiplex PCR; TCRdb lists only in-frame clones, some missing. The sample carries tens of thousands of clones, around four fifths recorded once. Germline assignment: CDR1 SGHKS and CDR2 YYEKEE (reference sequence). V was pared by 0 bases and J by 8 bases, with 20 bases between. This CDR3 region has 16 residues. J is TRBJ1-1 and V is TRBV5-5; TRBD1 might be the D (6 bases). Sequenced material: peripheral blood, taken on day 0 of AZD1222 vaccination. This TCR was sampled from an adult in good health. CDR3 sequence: CASSLDAAGAGREAFF. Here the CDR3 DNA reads TGTGCCAGCAGCTTGGATGCCGCAGGGGCAGGGAGAGAAGCTTTCTTT.